This section outlines one T cell receptor beta chain sequence together with its context. Its specificity is not known. Use of 60 Vbeta and 13 Jbeta primers characterized the PCR. Measured with immunoSEQ multiplex PCR; TCRdb has only the in-frame clones, and not every one. The data contain 150,000 to 200,000 clones, 80% to 85% of them singletons. CDR3 length equals 16 residues. V was pared by 4 bases and J by 3 bases, with 9 bases of the junction left unmatched. These data originate in a study of cytomegalovirus exposure and HLA in healthy donors. The study, taken as a whole, reports: Association of about 17,000 TCR beta sequences with HLA alleles was found at 0.05 false discovery rate in a later analysis. The study dropped some indistinguishable V segments, TRBV6-2 and TRBV6-3 among them.

The chain links TRBV23-1 to TRBJ1-5, with 7 bases fitting TRBD1. TRBV23-1 is assigned to the ORF class and has an uncertain function. This clonotype originated in a woman aged 25 to 39 in good health and CMV-seronegative. The sequencing sample was made of PBMCs. The CDR3 coding sequence is TGCGCCAGCAGTCCTATGGGACAGCTCGACAATCAGCCCCAGCATTTT. This sequence encodes CASSPMGQLDNQPQHF.